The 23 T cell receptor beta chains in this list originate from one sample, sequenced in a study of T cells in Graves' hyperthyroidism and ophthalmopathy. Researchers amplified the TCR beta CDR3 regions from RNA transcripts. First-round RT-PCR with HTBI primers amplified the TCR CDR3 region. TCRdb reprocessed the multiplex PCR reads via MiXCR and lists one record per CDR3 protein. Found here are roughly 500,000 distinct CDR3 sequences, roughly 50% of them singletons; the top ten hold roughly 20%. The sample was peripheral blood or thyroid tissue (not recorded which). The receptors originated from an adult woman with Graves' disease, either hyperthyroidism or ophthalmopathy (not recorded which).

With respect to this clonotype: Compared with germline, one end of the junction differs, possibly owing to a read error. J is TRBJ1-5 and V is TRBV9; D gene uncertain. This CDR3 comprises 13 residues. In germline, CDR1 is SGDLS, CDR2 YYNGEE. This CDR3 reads CASSGSNNQPQHF. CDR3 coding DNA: TGTGCCAGCAGCGGCTCCAACAATCAACCCCAGCATTTT.

In nucleotides, the CDR3 is TGTGCCAGCAGCCAAAAGGCTACGGGGGGAAAGACTGAAGCTTTCTTT. Its translation: CASSQKATGGKTEAFF. The genes are TRBV14 and TRBJ1-1; perhaps TRBD1 as D (5 bases). Germline CDR1 SGHDN, CDR2 FVKESK. The CDR3 spans 16 residues. The ends were cut back, 2 bases at V and 5 bases at J, with 18 bases in the middle.

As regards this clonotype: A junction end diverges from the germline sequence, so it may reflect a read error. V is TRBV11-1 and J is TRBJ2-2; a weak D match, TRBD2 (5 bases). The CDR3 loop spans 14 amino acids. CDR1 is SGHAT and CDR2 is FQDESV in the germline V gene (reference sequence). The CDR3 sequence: CASSPSGAVGELLF. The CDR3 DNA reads TGTGCCAGCAGTCCTTCGGGCGCCGTCGGGGAGCTGCTTTTT.

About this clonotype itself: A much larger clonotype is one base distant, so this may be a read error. The CDR3 DNA follows: TGCGCCAGCAGCGACACCGGGACTAGCGGGAGCATCCACGAGCAGTACTTC. Its translation is CASSDTGTSGSIHEQYF. The chain carries TRBV4-1 and TRBJ2-7; the match to TRBD2 covers 14 bases. The germline V gene encodes CDR1 MGHRA and CDR2 YSYEKL. The length of the CDR3 is 17 residues. Trimming took 5 bases from V and 5 from J; bases not matched to a gene: 11.

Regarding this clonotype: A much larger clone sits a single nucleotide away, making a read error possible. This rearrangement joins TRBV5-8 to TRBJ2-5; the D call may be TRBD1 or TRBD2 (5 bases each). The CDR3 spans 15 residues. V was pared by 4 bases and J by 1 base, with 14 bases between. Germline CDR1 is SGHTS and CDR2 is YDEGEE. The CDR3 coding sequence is TGTGCCAGCAGCACGGGGCGACGGCCCCAAGAGACCCAGTACTTC. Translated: CASSTGRRPQETQYF. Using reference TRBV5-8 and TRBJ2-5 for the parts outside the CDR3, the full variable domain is EAGVTQSPTHLIKTRGQQATLRCSPISGHTSVYWYQQALGLGLQFLLWYDEGEERNRGNFPPRFSGRQFPNYSSELNVNALELEDSALYLCASSTGRRPQETQYFGPGTRLLVL.

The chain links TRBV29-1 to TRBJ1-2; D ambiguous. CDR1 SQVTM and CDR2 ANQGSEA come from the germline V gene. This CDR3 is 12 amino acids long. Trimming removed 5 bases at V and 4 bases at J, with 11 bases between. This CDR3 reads CSVRDSGYGYTF. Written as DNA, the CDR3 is TGCAGCGTTCGGGATTCGGGCTATGGCTACACCTTC.

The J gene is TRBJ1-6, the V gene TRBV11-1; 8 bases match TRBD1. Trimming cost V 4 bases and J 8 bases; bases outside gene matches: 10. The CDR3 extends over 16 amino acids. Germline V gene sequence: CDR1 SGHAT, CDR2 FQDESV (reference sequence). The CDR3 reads CASSSRQGFLDSPLHF. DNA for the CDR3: TGTGCCAGCAGCTCCCGACAGGGGTTCCTGGATTCACCCCTCCACTTT.

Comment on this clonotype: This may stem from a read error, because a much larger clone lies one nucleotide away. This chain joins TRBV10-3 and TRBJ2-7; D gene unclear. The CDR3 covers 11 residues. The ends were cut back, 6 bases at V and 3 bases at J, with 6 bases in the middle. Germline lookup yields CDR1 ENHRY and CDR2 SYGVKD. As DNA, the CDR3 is TGTGCCATCAGAAACAACTACGAGCAGTACTTC. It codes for CAIRNNYEQYF.

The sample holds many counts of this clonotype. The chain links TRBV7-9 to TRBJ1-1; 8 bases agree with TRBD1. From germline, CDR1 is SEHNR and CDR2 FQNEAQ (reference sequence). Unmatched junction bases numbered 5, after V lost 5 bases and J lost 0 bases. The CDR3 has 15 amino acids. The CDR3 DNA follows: TGTGCCAGCAGCGGAGGGGACAGGATGAACACTGAAGCTTTCTTT. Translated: CASSGGDRMNTEAFF.

The CDR3 DNA reads TGTGCCTGGAGTGGTGGCGGATTAGAGACCCAGTACTTC. It encodes CAWSGGGLETQYF. The rearrangement uses TRBV30 and TRBJ2-5; no firm D call. This CDR3 is 13 amino acids long. V lost 1 base to trimming and J lost 4 bases, with 10 bases between them. Germline V gene data show CDR1 as GTSNPN and CDR2 as SVGIG (reference sequence).

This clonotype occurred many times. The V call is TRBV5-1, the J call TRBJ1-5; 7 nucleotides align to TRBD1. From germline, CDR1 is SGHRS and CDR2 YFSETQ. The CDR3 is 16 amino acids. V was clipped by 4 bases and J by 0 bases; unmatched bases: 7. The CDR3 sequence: CASSPQGIDSNQPQHF. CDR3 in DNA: TGCGCCAGCAGCCCACAGGGGATTGATAGCAATCAGCCCCAGCATTTT.

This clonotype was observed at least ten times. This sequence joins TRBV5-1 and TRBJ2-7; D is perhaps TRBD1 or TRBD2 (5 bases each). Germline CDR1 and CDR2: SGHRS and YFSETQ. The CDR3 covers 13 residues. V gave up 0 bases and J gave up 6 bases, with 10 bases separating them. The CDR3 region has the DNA TGCGCCAGCAGCTTGGAATCGGGGACCGAGCAGTACTTC. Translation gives CASSLESGTEQYF. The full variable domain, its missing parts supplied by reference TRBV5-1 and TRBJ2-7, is KAGVTQTPRYLIKTRGQQVTLSCSPISGHRSVSWYQQTPGQGLQFLFEYFSETQRNKGNFPGRFSGRQFSNSRSEMNVSTLELGDSALYLCASSLESGTEQYFGPGTRLTVT.

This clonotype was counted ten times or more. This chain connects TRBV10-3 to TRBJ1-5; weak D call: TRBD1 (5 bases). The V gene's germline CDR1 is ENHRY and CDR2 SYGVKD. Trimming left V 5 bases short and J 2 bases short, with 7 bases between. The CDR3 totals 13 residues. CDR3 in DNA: TGTGCCATCAGTAAACAGGGCAATCAGCCCCAGCATTTT. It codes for CAISKQGNQPQHF.

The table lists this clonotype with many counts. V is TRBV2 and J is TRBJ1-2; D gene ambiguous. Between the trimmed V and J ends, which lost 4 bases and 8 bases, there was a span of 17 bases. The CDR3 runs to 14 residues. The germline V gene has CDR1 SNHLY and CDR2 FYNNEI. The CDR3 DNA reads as TGTGCCAGCAGTGCCTGGGCAGTCGACGGAGGCTACACCTTC. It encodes CASSAWAVDGGYTF.

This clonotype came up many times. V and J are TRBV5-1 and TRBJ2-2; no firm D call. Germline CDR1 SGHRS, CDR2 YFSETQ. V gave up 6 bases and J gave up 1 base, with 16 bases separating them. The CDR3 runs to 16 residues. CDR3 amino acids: CASNLQPVENTGELFF. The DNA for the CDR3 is TGCGCCAGCAATTTGCAGCCGGTTGAGAACACCGGGGAGCTGTTTTTT.

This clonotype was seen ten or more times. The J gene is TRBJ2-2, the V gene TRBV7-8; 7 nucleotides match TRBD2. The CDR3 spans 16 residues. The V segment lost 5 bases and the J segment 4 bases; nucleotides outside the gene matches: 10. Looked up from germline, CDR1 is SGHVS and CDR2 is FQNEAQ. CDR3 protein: CASSVDASGSTGELFF. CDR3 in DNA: TGTGCCAGCAGCGTAGACGCTAGCGGCAGCACCGGGGAGCTGTTTTTT. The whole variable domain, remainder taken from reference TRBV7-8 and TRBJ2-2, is GAGVSQSPRYKVAKRGQDVALRCDPISGHVSLFWYQQALGQGPEFLTYFQNEAQLDKSGLPSDRFFAERPEGSVSTLKIQRTQQEDSAVYLCASSVDASGSTGELFFGEGSRLTVL.

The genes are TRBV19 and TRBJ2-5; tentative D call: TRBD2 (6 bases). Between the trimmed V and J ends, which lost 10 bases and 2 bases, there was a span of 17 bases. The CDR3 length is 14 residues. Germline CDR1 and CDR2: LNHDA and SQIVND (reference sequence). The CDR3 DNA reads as TGTGCCACCGGGACTCTAGGCCCACAAGAGACCCAGTACTTC. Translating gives CATGTLGPQETQYF.

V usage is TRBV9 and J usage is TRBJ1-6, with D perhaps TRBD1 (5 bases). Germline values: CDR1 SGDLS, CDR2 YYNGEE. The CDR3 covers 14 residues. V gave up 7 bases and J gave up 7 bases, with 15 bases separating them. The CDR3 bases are TGTGCCAGCGGGGGGTCAGGGATAAATTCACCCCTCCACTTT. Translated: CASGGSGINSPLHF.

CDR3 sequence: CSVAGNTIYF. The CDR3 coding sequence is TGCAGCGTTGCAGGAAACACCATATATTTT. The chain couples TRBV29-1 to TRBJ1-3; D ambiguous. Trimming stripped 4 bases from V and 4 bases from J, with 2 bases between. The CDR3 runs 10 residues. Germline CDR1 SQVTM, CDR2 ANQGSEA.

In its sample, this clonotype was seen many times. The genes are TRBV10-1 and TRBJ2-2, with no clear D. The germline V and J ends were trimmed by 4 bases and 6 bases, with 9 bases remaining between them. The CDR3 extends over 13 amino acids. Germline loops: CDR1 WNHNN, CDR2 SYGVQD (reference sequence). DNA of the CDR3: TGCGCCAGCAGTGTGTATGAGTCCGGGGAGCTGTTTTTT. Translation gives CASSVYESGELFF.

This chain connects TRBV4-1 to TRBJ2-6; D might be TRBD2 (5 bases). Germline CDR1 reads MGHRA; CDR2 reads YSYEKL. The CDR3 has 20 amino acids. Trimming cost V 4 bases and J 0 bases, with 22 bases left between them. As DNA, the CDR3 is TGCGCCAGCAGCCGGATTGGAATTGGGGAGCTCCCCTCTGGGGCCAACGTCCTGACTTTC. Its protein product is CASSRIGIGELPSGANVLTF.

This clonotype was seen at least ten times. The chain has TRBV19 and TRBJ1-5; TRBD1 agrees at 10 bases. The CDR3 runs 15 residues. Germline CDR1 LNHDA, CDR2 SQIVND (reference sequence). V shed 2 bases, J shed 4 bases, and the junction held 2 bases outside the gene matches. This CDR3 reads CASSIRQGANQPQHF. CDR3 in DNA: TGTGCCAGTAGTATACGACAGGGGGCAAATCAGCCCCAGCATTTT.

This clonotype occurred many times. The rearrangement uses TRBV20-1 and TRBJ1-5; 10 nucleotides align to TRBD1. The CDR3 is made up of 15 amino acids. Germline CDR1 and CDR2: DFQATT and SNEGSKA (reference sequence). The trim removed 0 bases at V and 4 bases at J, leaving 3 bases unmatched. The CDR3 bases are TGCAGTGCTAGAGATTGGGGACAGGGGAATCAGCCCCAGCATTTT. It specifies CSARDWGQGNQPQHF.